Presented here are 22 T cell receptor beta chains from one specimen sequenced in a study of cytomegalovirus exposure and HLA in healthy donors. Primers included in the PCR were 60 Vbeta and 13 Jbeta primers. Data came from immunoSEQ multiplex PCR; TCRdb stores just in-frame clones and leaves some out. This table has roughly 120,000 clones, 60% to 75% appearing once. The sample comprised PBMCs. The source of these receptors is a woman aged 45-65 years in good health and CMV-seropositive.

The chain couples TRBV5-1 to TRBJ2-1, with 12 bases matching TRBD2. The V gene's germline CDR1 is SGHRS and CDR2 YFSETQ. The V and J ends lost 1 base and 8 bases, in that order; junction bases with no gene match: 4. CDR3 length equals 15 residues. The DNA of the CDR3 is TGCGCCAGCAGCTTGCTAGCGGGGGGGTGGGATGAGCAGTTCTTC. Protein sequence: CASSLLAGGWDEQFF.

There are a few counts of this clone. V and J are TRBV10-2 and TRBJ2-7; 8 bases match TRBD1. CDR1 is WSHSY, CDR2 SAAADI, per germline. J lost 3 bases, V lost 5 bases, and 3 bases had no gene match. This CDR3 comprises 13 residues. CDR3 sequence: CASSNGQGYEQYF. CDR3 DNA sequence: TGCGCCAGCAGTAACGGACAGGGCTACGAGCAGTACTTC.

The rearrangement joins TRBV6-6 to TRBJ1-4; D unclear. CDR1 and CDR2 (germline): MNHNY, SVGAGI (reference sequence). This CDR3 region has 14 residues. V dropped 5 bases and J dropped 0 bases, with 7 bases sitting between them. CDR3 in amino acids: CASSTGSTNEKLFF. The CDR3 DNA is TGTGCCAGCAGTACGGGGTCAACTAATGAAAAACTGTTTTTT.

The rearrangement links TRBV19 to TRBJ2-2; 7 bases align to TRBD1. In germline, CDR1 is LNHDA, CDR2 SQIVND (reference sequence). The CDR3 runs 15 residues. Germline trimming cut 7 bases from V and 4 bases from J; bases unmatched to any gene: 9. The CDR3 DNA reads TGTGCCAGTAACCGGGACAGAGGATTCACCGGGGAGCTGTTTTTT. Translated: CASNRDRGFTGELFF.

This clone appeared once. The CDR3 DNA reads TGTGCCAGCAGCTTAGCCTGGACTTCCATCTACGAGCAGTACTTC. Its translation is CASSLAWTSIYEQYF. The chain recombines TRBV11-2 with TRBJ2-7; D might be TRBD2 (5 bases). Germline CDR1 is SGHAT and CDR2 is FQNNGV. V dropped 1 base and J dropped 3 bases, with 13 bases sitting between them. The CDR3 sequence is 15 residues long.

The rearrangement uses TRBV5-1 and TRBJ1-5; TRBD1 matches at 7 bases. The V gene end was trimmed by 4 bases and the J gene end by 1 base; junction bases not matched to a gene: 5. CDR1 SGHRS and CDR2 YFSETQ come from the germline V gene. The CDR3 has 15 residues. CDR3 DNA: TGCGCCAGCAGCGAACAGGGGAACAGCAATCAGCCCCAGCATTTT. Amino acid sequence: CASSEQGNSNQPQHF.

This clone has more than one count but fewer than ten. The chain employs TRBV9 and TRBJ1-2; 7 nucleotides align to TRBD1. This CDR3 comprises 15 residues. Germline V gene sequence: CDR1 SGDLS, CDR2 YYNGEE. Germline trimming cut 3 bases from V and 1 base from J; bases unmatched to any gene: 6. CDR3 nucleotides: TGTGCCAGCAGCGACTCGCGACAGGGTAACTATGGCTACACCTTC. Residues: CASSDSRQGNYGYTF.

This chain uses TRBV7-9 with TRBJ1-2, with 8 bases identical to TRBD1. Losses at the gene ends were 0 bases for V and 8 bases for J; bases not matched to a gene: 17. From germline, CDR1 is SEHNR and CDR2 FQNEAQ (reference sequence). CDR3 size: 18 residues. The CDR3: CASSLAGHLTGVEGGYTF. The CDR3, as DNA: TGTGCCAGCAGCTTAGCGGGCCACTTGACAGGGGTCGAAGGGGGCTACACCTTC. Complete variable domain (other parts from reference TRBV7-9 and TRBJ1-2): DTGVSQNPRHKITKRGQNVTFRCDPISEHNRLYWYRQTLGQGPEFLTYFQNEAQLEKSRLLSDRFSAERPKGSFSTLEIQRTEQGDSAMYLCASSLAGHLTGVEGGYTFGSGTRLTVV.

The chain combines TRBV7-9 with TRBJ1-4; D is perhaps TRBD1 (5 bases). Looked up from germline, CDR1 is SEHNR and CDR2 is FQNEAQ (reference sequence). The CDR3 length is 14 residues. Trimming pared 5 bases from V and 8 bases from J, leaving 15 bases between. The CDR3 DNA reads TGTGCCAGCAGCCTCGGACGGGGGGAGGAAAAACTGTTTTTT. It specifies CASSLGRGEEKLFF.

As DNA, the CDR3 is TGTGCCAGCAGCCAAGGGGCAGAAAGAGAGACCCAGTACTTC. Translating it yields CASSQGAERETQYF. The rearrangement uses TRBV4-2 and TRBJ2-5; D is unclear. The CDR3 loop spans 14 amino acids. Germline values: CDR1 LGHNA, CDR2 YNFKEQ. With 1 base removed from V and 4 bases from J, the gap between germline ends came to 10 bases.

V usage is TRBV6-5 and J usage is TRBJ1-1; D not certain. V was cut by 0 bases and J by 4 bases, with 9 bases left in between. The CDR3 spans 14 residues. CDR1 and CDR2 (germline): MNHEY, SVGAGI. The CDR3, as DNA: TGTGCCAGCAGTTACTCGGGCCCCGCCACTGAAGCTTTCTTT. Residues: CASSYSGPATEAFF.

The CDR3 protein is CASSWGFRGGQETQYF. In nucleotides, the CDR3 is TGTGCCAGCAGCTGGGGATTCCGGGGGGGCCAAGAGACCCAGTACTTC. The genes are TRBV5-6 and TRBJ2-5; 8 nucleotides line up with TRBD2. Germline values: CDR1 SGHDT, CDR2 YYEEEE. CDR3 length equals 16 residues. V shed 3 bases and J 1 base; nucleotides not matched to a gene: 8.

This chain links TRBV7-9 with TRBJ1-4; 8 bases fit TRBD1. The CDR3 is 16 residues long. The V gene's germline CDR1 is SEHNR and CDR2 FQNEAQ (reference sequence). The ends lost 5 bases at V and 5 bases at J; junction bases unmatched: 10. The CDR3 nucleotides read TGTGCCAGCAGCCCTAGACGGACAGGGAAAAATGAAAAACTGTTTTTT. This gives the protein CASSPRRTGKNEKLFF. Full variable domain (remainder filled in from reference TRBV7-9 and TRBJ1-4): DTGVSQNPRHKITKRGQNVTFRCDPISEHNRLYWYRQTLGQGPEFLTYFQNEAQLEKSRLLSDRFSAERPKGSFSTLEIQRTEQGDSAMYLCASSPRRTGKNEKLFFGSGTQLSVL.

J is TRBJ2-2 and V is TRBV10-3, with 13 bases that match TRBD2. Per germline, CDR1 ENHRY and CDR2 SYGVKD. The V and J ends lost 10 bases and 6 bases, in that order; junction bases with no gene match: 8. There are 15 residues in the CDR3. CDR3 nucleotide sequence: TGTGCCACCTGGACTAGCGGGGGTCTCGCCGGGGAGCTGTTTTTT. Protein sequence: CATWTSGGLAGELFF.

The chain has TRBV5-6 and TRBJ2-2; D gene unclear. Germline CDR1 reads SGHDT; CDR2 reads YYEEEE. CDR3 length equals 14 residues. The V end lost 4 bases, the J end lost 5 bases, and 12 bases lay between the germline ends. CDR3 sequence (DNA): TGTGCCAGCAGCCCGCTTTCCGGGACCGGGGAGCTGTTTTTT. It codes for CASSPLSGTGELFF.

This chain connects TRBV27 to TRBJ1-3; TRBD1 might be the D (5 bases). The V and J ends lost 3 bases and 4 bases respectively, with 7 bases between them. CDR3 length equals 13 residues. CDR1 and CDR2 from the germline V gene are MNHEY and SMNVEV (reference sequence). This CDR3 is CASSFRQGNTIYF. The CDR3 DNA sequence: TGTGCCAGCAGTTTCAGACAGGGAAACACCATATATTTT.

The chain carries TRBV28 and TRBJ1-2; 7 nucleotides align to TRBD1. From germline, CDR1 is MDHEN and CDR2 SYDVKM. The CDR3 is 12 residues long. The ends lost 7 bases at V and 6 bases at J; junction bases unmatched: 5. The CDR3 DNA sequence: TGTGCCAGCACAGACAGGGCACATGGCTACACCTTC. This translates into CASTDRAHGYTF.

The CDR3 region has the DNA TGTGCCAGCAGCCAATCGACAGGGATCTACAATGAGCAGTTCTTC. Translating gives CASSQSTGIYNEQFF. J is TRBJ2-1 and V is TRBV14, with TRBD1 identical over 7 bases. Germline CDR1 is SGHDN and CDR2 is FVKESK. This CDR3 has 15 residues. The V gene end was trimmed by 2 bases and the J gene end by 3 bases; junction bases not matched to a gene: 4.

Of note for this clone: Other DNA sequences from this sample encode an identical CDR3 as well. The CDR3 DNA reads as TGCGCCAGCAGCCTTCAGGGTAACTATGGCTACACCTTC. Protein product: CASSLQGNYGYTF. J is TRBJ1-2 and V is TRBV5-1; TRBD1 is a possible D gene (5 bases). CDR1 SGHRS and CDR2 YFSETQ come from the germline V gene. The CDR3 length is 13 residues. Trimming stripped 4 bases from V and 1 base from J, with 8 bases between. Full variable domain (remainder filled in from reference TRBV5-1 and TRBJ1-2): KAGVTQTPRYLIKTRGQQVTLSCSPISGHRSVSWYQQTPGQGLQFLFEYFSETQRNKGNFPGRFSGRQFSNSRSEMNVSTLELGDSALYLCASSLQGNYGYTFGSGTRLTVV.

This chain connects TRBV14 to TRBJ2-7, with D possibly matching TRBD1 (5 bases). Germline-derived CDR1 and CDR2 are SGHDN and FVKESK. CDR3 size: 12 residues. V was shortened by 4 bases and J by 3 bases, with 7 bases between the two germline ends. This chain's CDR3 is CASSPQGYEQYF. The DNA of the CDR3 is TGTGCCAGCAGCCCCCAGGGCTACGAGCAGTACTTC.

This clone was observed a handful of times. V is TRBV6-6 and J is TRBJ2-1; D is undetermined. The V gene lost 4 bases and the J gene lost 0 bases, with 13 bases spanning the gap. Germline V CDR1 and CDR2: MNHNY, SVGAGI (reference sequence). This CDR3 has 16 residues. DNA of the CDR3: TGTGCCAGCAGTTCTTCTAGGCTAAGCTCCTACAATGAGCAGTTCTTC. Translated, it gives CASSSSRLSSYNEQFF.

The chain recombines TRBV29-1 with TRBJ1-1; maybe TRBD1 (5 bases). Germline assignment: CDR1 SQVTM and CDR2 ANQGSEA. Deletions cut 4 bases from V and 6 bases from J, with 18 bases between. CDR3 length: 14 amino acids. The DNA of the CDR3 is TGCAGCGTTGGGAGGGGCGGGGTGCCCTCTGAAGCTTTCTTT. Its translation: CSVGRGGVPSEAFF.